This T cell receptor beta chain was sequenced during a study of sequential checkpoint blockade in melanoma. The treatment was: randomized to nivolumab then ipilimumab (arm A) or the reverse (arm B). From thawed PBMCs, live CD3+CD8+ cells negative for CD19 and CD56 were sorted. Assay: immunoSEQ multiplex PCR; the TCRdb copy retains only in-frame clones and omits some. Of about 6,900 clones in the sample, about 80% were seen once. The junction had 11 bases not matched to a gene; V was cut back by 5 bases and J by 5 bases. This CDR3 is 15 amino acids long. CDR1 is SNHLY and CDR2 is FYNNEI in the germline V gene.

The chain joins TRBV2 to TRBJ2-5, with TRBD1 matching 7 bases. The sample in question was CD8+ T cells sorted from blood (inferred from file names), obtained from a patient given nivolumab and ipilimumab in sequence. The receptor was derived from a human donor with melanoma. The CDR3 sequence: CASSSRGREWETQYF. The DNA of the CDR3 is TGTGCCAGCAGTTCGAGGGGGCGCGAGTGGGAGACCCAGTACTTC.